These 4 T cell receptor beta chains came from one sample sequenced in a study of blood T cell repertoires in COVID-19. The data were produced by immunoSEQ multiplex PCR, yet TCRdb's version contains in-frame clones alone and is incomplete. Altogether about 280,000 clones are present, roughly 90% being singletons, with the ten largest covering 10% to 15%. The material sequenced was peripheral blood. The source of these receptors is a woman aged 70-85 years with COVID-19, enrolled during active disease.

This clone appeared once. CDR3 region: CASSPGQGALEAFF. CDR3 bases: TGTGCCAGCTCACCAGGACAGGGGGCACTTGAAGCTTTCTTT. The V call is TRBV18, the J call TRBJ1-1, with TRBD1 matching over 11 bases. Germline V lookup: CDR1 KGHSH, CDR2 LQKENI. There are 14 residues in the CDR3. Losses at the gene ends were 2 bases for V and 7 bases for J; bases not matched to a gene: 3.

V and J are TRBV18 and TRBJ2-7; D may be TRBD2 (7 bases). V lost 2 bases to trimming and J lost 5 bases, with 16 bases between them. Germline V gene data show CDR1 as KGHSH and CDR2 as LQKENI. The CDR3 is 15 residues long. Here the CDR3 DNA reads TGTGCCAGCTCACCATACGCGGGGGCATTGGACGAGCAGTACTTC. Its protein product is CASSPYAGALDEQYF.

V usage is TRBV5-1 and J usage is TRBJ1-1; D ambiguous. CDR3 length equals 14 residues. Germline V gene lookup returns CDR1 SGHRS and CDR2 YFSETQ. Trimming pared 0 bases from V and 0 bases from J, leaving 6 bases between. CDR3 sequence: CASSLGGMNTEAFF. The CDR3 nucleotides read TGCGCCAGCAGCTTGGGAGGTATGAACACTGAAGCTTTCTTT.

The chain is built from TRBV7-9 and TRBJ2-2; tentatively, D is TRBD1 (5 bases). Germline lookup yields CDR1 SEHNR and CDR2 FQNEAQ (reference sequence). The CDR3 has 14 amino acids. The ends were cut back, 5 bases at V and 5 bases at J, with 12 bases in the middle. In nucleotides, the CDR3 is TGTGCCAGCAGCCCTCACCAGGGTACCGGGGAGCTGTTTTTT. It encodes CASSPHQGTGELFF.